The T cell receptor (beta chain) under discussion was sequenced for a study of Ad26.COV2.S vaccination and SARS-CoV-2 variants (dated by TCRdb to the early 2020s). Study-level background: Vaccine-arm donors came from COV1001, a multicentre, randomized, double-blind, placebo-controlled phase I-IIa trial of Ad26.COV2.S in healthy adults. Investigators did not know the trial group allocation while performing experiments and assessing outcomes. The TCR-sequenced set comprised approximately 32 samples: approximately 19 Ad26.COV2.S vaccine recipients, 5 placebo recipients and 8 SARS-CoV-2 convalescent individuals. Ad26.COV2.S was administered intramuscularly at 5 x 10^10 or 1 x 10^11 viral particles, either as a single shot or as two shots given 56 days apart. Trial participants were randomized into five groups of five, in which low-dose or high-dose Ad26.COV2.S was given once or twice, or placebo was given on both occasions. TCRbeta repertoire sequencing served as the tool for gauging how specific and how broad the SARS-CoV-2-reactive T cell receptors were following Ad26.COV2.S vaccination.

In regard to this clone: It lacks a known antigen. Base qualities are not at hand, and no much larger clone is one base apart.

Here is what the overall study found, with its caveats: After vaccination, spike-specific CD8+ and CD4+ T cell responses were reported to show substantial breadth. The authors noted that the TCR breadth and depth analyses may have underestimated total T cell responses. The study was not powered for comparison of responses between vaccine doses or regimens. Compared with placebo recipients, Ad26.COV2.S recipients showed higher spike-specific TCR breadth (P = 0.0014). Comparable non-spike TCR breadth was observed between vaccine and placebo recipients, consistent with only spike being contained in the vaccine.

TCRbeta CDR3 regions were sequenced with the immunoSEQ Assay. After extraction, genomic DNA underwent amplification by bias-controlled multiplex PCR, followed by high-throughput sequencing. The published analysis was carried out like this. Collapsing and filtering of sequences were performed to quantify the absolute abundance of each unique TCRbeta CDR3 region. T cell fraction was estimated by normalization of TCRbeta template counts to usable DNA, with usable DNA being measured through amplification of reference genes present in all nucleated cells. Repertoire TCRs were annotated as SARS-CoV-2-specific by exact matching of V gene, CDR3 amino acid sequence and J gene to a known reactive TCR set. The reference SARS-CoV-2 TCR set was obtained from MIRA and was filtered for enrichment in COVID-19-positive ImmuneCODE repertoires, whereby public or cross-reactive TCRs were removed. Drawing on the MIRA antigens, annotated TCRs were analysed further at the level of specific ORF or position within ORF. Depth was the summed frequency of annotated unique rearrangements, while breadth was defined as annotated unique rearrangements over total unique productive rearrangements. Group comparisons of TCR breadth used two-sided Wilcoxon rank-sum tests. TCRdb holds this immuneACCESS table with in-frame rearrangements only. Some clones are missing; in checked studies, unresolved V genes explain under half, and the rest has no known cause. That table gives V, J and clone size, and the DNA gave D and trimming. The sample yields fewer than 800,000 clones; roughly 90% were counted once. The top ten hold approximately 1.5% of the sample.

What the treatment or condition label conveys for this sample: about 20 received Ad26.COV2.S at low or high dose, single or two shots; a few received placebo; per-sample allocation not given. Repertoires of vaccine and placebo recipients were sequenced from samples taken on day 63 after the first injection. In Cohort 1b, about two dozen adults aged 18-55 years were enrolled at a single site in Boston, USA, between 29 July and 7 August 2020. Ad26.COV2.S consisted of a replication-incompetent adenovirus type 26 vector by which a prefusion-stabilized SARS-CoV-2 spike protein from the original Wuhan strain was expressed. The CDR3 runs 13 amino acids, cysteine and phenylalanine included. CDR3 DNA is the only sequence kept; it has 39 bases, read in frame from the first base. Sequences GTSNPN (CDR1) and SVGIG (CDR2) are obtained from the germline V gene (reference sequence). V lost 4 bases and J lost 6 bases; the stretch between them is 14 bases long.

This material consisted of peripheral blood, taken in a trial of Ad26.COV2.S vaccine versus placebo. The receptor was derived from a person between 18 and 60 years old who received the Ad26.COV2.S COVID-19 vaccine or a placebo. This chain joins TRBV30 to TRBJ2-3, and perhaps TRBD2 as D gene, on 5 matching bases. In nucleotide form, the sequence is TGTGCCTGGACCCAACCAGAGCGGGATACGCAGTATTTT. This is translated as CAWTQPERDTQYF.